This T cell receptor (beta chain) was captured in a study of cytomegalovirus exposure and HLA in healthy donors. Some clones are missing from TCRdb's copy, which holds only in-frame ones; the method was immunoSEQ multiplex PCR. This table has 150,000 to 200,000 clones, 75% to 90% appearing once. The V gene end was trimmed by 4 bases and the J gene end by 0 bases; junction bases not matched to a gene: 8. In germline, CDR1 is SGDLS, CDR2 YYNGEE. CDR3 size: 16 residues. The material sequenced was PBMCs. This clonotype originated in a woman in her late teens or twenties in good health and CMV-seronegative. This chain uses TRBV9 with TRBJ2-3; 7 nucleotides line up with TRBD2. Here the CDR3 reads CASSPGRGSSTDTQYF. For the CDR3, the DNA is TGTGCCAGCAGCCCCGGGCGGGGGTCTAGCACAGATACGCAGTATTTT.